A selection of T cell receptor beta chains follows, all from one sample in a study of T cells in Graves' hyperthyroidism and ophthalmopathy. TCRdb reanalysed the multiplex PCR reads using MiXCR and keeps one entry per CDR3 protein. The data contain some 400,000 distinct CDR3 sequences, about 14% of them singletons. Sample: blood. The source of these receptors is a woman between 55 and 75 years old with Graves' hyperthyroidism. CDR3s leave out the opening cysteine and the closing phenylalanine or tryptophan. Clone size is stated in some rows and not others, as once, few, many or a class when expanded.

clone_size: many; v_call: TRBV3-1; j_call: TRBJ2-7; cdr3_length: 11; cdr3_aa: ASSRSSNYEQY
clone_size: -; v_call: TRBV28; j_call: TRBJ2-1; cdr3_length: 11; cdr3_aa: ASSFRSGNEQF
clone_size: many; v_call: TRBV6-1; j_call: TRBJ2-5; cdr3_length: 13; cdr3_aa: ASSGTGLAQETQY
clone_size: many; v_call: TRBV12-3/TRBV12-4; j_call: TRBJ2-3; cdr3_length: 11; cdr3_aa: ASNQGGSDTQY
clone_size: many; v_call: TRBV7-8; j_call: TRBJ1-5; cdr3_length: 14; cdr3_aa: ASSLSDAYSNQPQH
clone_size: many; v_call: TRBV20-1; j_call: TRBJ2-1; cdr3_length: 9; cdr3_aa: SAKHYNEQF
clone_size: many; v_call: TRBV13; j_call: TRBJ2-3; cdr3_length: 12; cdr3_aa: ASRLGGATDTQY
clone_size: few; v_call: TRBV7-9; j_call: TRBJ1-1; cdr3_length: 14; cdr3_aa: ASSLKRGGLNTEAF
clone_size: many; v_call: TRBV13; j_call: TRBJ1-2; cdr3_length: 13; cdr3_aa: ASSSRGGPRYGYT
clone_size: many; v_call: TRBV2; j_call: TRBJ2-2; cdr3_length: 11; cdr3_aa: ASSESVAGELF
clone_size: many; v_call: TRBV29-1; j_call: TRBJ2-7; cdr3_length: 9; cdr3_aa: SGSTGAEQY
clone_size: -; v_call: TRBV27; j_call: TRBJ2-1; cdr3_length: 15; cdr3_aa: ASSFISGAGKYNEQF